These 26 T cell receptor beta chains were sequenced from one sample in a study of blood T cell repertoires in COVID-19. The data were produced by immunoSEQ multiplex PCR, yet TCRdb's version contains in-frame clones alone and is incomplete. The sample lists tens of thousands of clones; 82% were seen once. Specimen: peripheral blood. Every receptor here comes from a woman aged 55-75 years with acute or convalescent COVID-19.

This chain links TRBV19 with TRBJ1-6; D not certain. Germline lookup yields CDR1 LNHDA and CDR2 SQIVND (reference sequence). CDR3 length equals 15 residues. V lost 9 bases and J 0 bases, leaving 12 bases between the germline ends. The CDR3 DNA is TGTGCCAGCCGGGAGGCGAGCTCCTATAATTCACCCCTCCACTTT. Its translation is CASREASSYNSPLHF.

This clone was seen more than once but under ten times. This rearrangement joins TRBV5-4 to TRBJ1-1; 7 bases map to TRBD1. This CDR3 region has 14 residues. Germline V gene sequence: CDR1 SGHNT, CDR2 YYREEE (reference sequence). Trimming removed 0 bases from V and 2 bases from J; junction bases left unmatched: 1. Here the CDR3 reads CASSLGDRNTEAFF. DNA of the CDR3: TGTGCCAGCAGCTTGGGGGACAGAAACACTGAAGCTTTCTTT.

The J gene is TRBJ2-5, the V gene TRBV29-1, with 7 bases aligning to TRBD1. CDR1 SQVTM and CDR2 ANQGSEA come from the germline V gene. The CDR3 spans 13 residues. V lost 6 bases to trimming and J lost 1 base; unmatched junction nucleotides: 5. CDR3 coding DNA: TGCAGCGTCCGGGACAGTGCCCAAGAGACCCAGTACTTC. Amino acid sequence: CSVRDSAQETQYF.

This clone occurred once. This chain connects TRBV18 to TRBJ1-2; D may be TRBD1 (5 bases). V lost 0 bases to trimming and J lost 3 bases, with 8 bases between them. Germline V gives CDR1 KGHSH, CDR2 LQKENI. There are 14 residues in the CDR3. CDR3 protein: CASSPPGRDYGYTF. The CDR3 nucleotides read TGTGCCAGCTCACCACCTGGCAGGGACTATGGCTACACCTTC.

The CDR3 protein is CASRGGTDTQYF. As DNA, the CDR3 is TGTGCCAGCAGAGGGGGCACAGATACGCAGTATTTT. V is TRBV28 and J is TRBJ2-3, with a weak D call TRBD1 (5 bases). The CDR3 totals 12 residues. V lost 6 bases, J lost 1 base, and 5 bases lay in between. Germline V gene sequence: CDR1 MDHEN, CDR2 SYDVKM.

The genes are TRBV12-3 or TRBV12-4 and TRBJ2-1; 8 nucleotides match TRBD1. The CDR3 has 13 amino acids. J gave up 9 bases and V 4 bases, and 5 bases lay outside the gene matches. The CDR3 region has the DNA TGTGCCAGCAGTTGGCAGGGGGCAGGTGAGCAGTTCTTC. Residues: CASSWQGAGEQFF.

This clone has a single count. The V and J genes are TRBV28 and TRBJ1-5; D is unclear. Germline-derived CDR1 and CDR2 are MDHEN and SYDVKM. CDR3 length: 14 residues. V gave up 5 bases and J gave up 6 bases, with 14 bases separating them. The CDR3 is CASSPSWSGQPQHF. The CDR3 DNA is TGTGCCAGCAGTCCTTCGTGGAGTGGTCAGCCCCAGCATTTT.

The chain is built from TRBV6-5 and TRBJ1-5, with D uncertain. Per the germline V gene, CDR1 is MNHEY and CDR2 is SVGAGI. The germline V and J ends were trimmed by 2 bases and 7 bases, with 6 bases remaining between them. CDR3 length equals 12 residues. CDR3 sequence: CASSYEGQPQHF. CDR3 coding DNA: TGTGCCAGCAGTTACGAGGGACAGCCCCAGCATTTT.

The count of this clone is one. The junction differs from germline at one of its ends, possibly a read error. The chain is built from TRBV7-2 and TRBJ1-2; TRBD1 is a possible D gene (5 bases). Germline assignment: CDR1 SGHTA and CDR2 FQGNSA. The CDR3 is made up of 13 amino acids. This CDR3 reads CASSLMGLLIPTF. CDR3 DNA: TGTGCCAGCAGCTTAATGGGACTTCTCATCCCAACTTTC.

This clone turned up a few times. The chain employs TRBV11-2 and TRBJ1-4; 7 nucleotides align to TRBD1. This CDR3 spans 17 amino acids. Unmatched junction bases numbered 7, after V lost 2 bases and J lost 1 base. CDR1 and CDR2 from the germline V gene are SGHAT and FQNNGV. DNA of the CDR3: TGTGCCAGCAGCTTATTTCCGCAGGGGGGAACTAATGAAAAACTGTTTTTT. Amino acid sequence: CASSLFPQGGTNEKLFF.

This chain joins TRBV6-1 and TRBJ2-1, with 10 bases matching TRBD2. Germline CDR1 MNHNS, CDR2 SASEGT. The CDR3 totals 16 residues. Trimming took 1 base from V and 3 from J; bases not matched to a gene: 3. The CDR3 DNA reads as TGTGCCAGCAGTGAAGGCTCTAGCGGGGGCTACAATGAGCAGTTCTTC. Amino acids: CASSEGSSGGYNEQFF.

The V and J genes are TRBV7-2 and TRBJ1-5; possible D gene TRBD1, 5 bases. V was clipped by 0 bases and J by 6 bases, with 9 bases between them. The germline CDR1 and CDR2 sequences are SGHTA and FQGNSA. This CDR3 is built from 14 residues. CDR3 DNA: TGTGCCAGCAGCTTAGCTACAAGGGGTCAGCCCCAGCATTTT. It is translated as CASSLATRGQPQHF.

This chain links TRBV5-4 with TRBJ2-2; a weak D match, TRBD1 (6 bases). The ends were cut back, 4 bases at V and 2 bases at J, with 12 bases in the middle. CDR3 size: 15 residues. Germline loops: CDR1 SGHNT, CDR2 YYREEE (reference sequence). In DNA, the CDR3 is TGTGCCAGCAGCCCCGGGACAATTAACACCGGGGAGCTGTTTTTT. It is translated as CASSPGTINTGELFF.

The chain is built from TRBV7-9 and TRBJ1-2; 10 bases line up with TRBD1. Germline loops: CDR1 SEHNR, CDR2 FQNEAQ (reference sequence). Unmatched junction bases numbered 6, after V lost 1 base and J lost 4 bases. The CDR3 is 16 residues long. CDR3 nucleotide sequence: TGTGCCAGCAGCTTAGGAGACAGGGGGCTTGCCTATGGCTACACCTTC. It translates to CASSLGDRGLAYGYTF. Based on the CDR3 plus reference TRBV7-9 and TRBJ1-2, the full variable domain is DTGVSQNPRHKITKRGQNVTFRCDPISEHNRLYWYRQTLGQGPEFLTYFQNEAQLEKSRLLSDRFSAERPKGSFSTLEIQRTEQGDSAMYLCASSLGDRGLAYGYTFGSGTRLTVV.

The V gene is TRBV7-3, the J gene TRBJ2-1, with D perhaps TRBD1 (5 bases). CDR1 is SGHTA, CDR2 FQGTGA, per germline. The CDR3 is 13 amino acids. The CDR3 nucleotides are TGTGCATCAGGGAACTCCGGATCGCGTGAGCAGTTCTTC. Its protein product is CASGNSGSREQFF.

The chain links TRBV10-3 to TRBJ2-7, with D possibly TRBD1 on 5 matching bases. This CDR3 comprises 14 residues. Looked up from germline, CDR1 is ENHRY and CDR2 is SYGVKD. Trimming took 0 bases from V and 2 from J, leaving 8 bases between them. DNA of the CDR3: TGTGCCATCAGTGAGTCCAGACAGCCCTACGAGCAGTACTTC. Residues: CAISESRQPYEQYF.

V is TRBV21-1 and J is TRBJ1-6; TRBD1 is taken as the D call from the table, unchecked against the DNA. TRBV21-1 is marked as a pseudogene. The CDR3 spans 13 residues. This CDR3 is CASYHTPGSPLHF. CDR3 bases: TGTGCCAGCTATCATACCCCAGGGTCACCCCTCCACTTT.

This chain joins TRBV5-8 and TRBJ2-3; D possibly corresponds to TRBD1 (5 bases). V gave up 6 bases and J gave up 2 bases, with 16 bases separating them. CDR1 and CDR2 (germline): SGHTS, YDEGEE. This CDR3 has 15 residues. The CDR3 sequence: CASTPLGQYTDTQYF. DNA for the CDR3: TGTGCCAGCACCCCCCTGGGGCAGTACACAGATACGCAGTATTTT.

This clone was seen only once. The chain combines TRBV2 with TRBJ1-6; a weak D match, TRBD1 (5 bases). V gave up 5 bases and J gave up 9 bases, with 14 bases separating them. The CDR3 consists of 14 residues. The germline V gene has CDR1 SNHLY and CDR2 FYNNEI. The chain's CDR3 is CASSPGTDTSPLHF. Here the CDR3 DNA reads TGTGCCAGCAGTCCCGGGACTGATACTTCACCCCTCCACTTT.

The V call is TRBV2, the J call TRBJ1-5, with D possibly being TRBD1 (6 bases). V was shortened by 7 bases and J by 7 bases, with 17 bases between the two germline ends. Per germline, CDR1 SNHLY and CDR2 FYNNEI. The CDR3 loop spans 14 amino acids. CDR3: CASTVDGGRQPQHF. CDR3 nucleotide sequence: TGTGCCAGCACCGTCGACGGGGGGCGGCAGCCCCAGCATTTT.

This clone was seen a single time. The CDR3 coding sequence is TGTGCCAGCAGTTTCAACGAGGGTGCCTATGGCTACACCTTC. Translating it yields CASSFNEGAYGYTF. The rearrangement joins TRBV6-6 to TRBJ1-2; no firm D call. This CDR3 is 14 amino acids long. V lost 4 bases and J 4 bases, leaving 13 bases between the germline ends. Germline CDR1 and CDR2: MNHNY and SVGAGI (reference sequence).

The genes are TRBV27 and TRBJ1-2, with 9 bases lining up with TRBD1. In germline, CDR1 is MNHEY, CDR2 SMNVEV (reference sequence). The CDR3 has 17 residues. J gave up 0 bases and V 6 bases, and 11 bases lay outside the gene matches. CDR3 sequence (DNA): TGTGCCAGCAGCCGCGGACAGGGGCAAGCCACTAACTATGGCTACACCTTC. Encoded protein: CASSRGQGQATNYGYTF.

The CDR3 region is CASSFLAGMVSRYTF. In DNA form, the CDR3 reads TGTGCCAGCAGTTTTTTGGCCGGGATGGTGTCCCGCTACACCTTC. The chain combines TRBV28 with TRBJ1-2, with D uncertain. The CDR3 is 15 residues long. V lost 3 bases to trimming and J lost 9 bases, with 20 bases between them. Germline V CDR1 and CDR2: MDHEN, SYDVKM.

CDR3 region: CASSKAGEGEQFF. CDR3 DNA: TGTGCCAGCAGCAAAGCGGGAGAGGGTGAGCAGTTCTTC. The V call is TRBV5-4, the J call TRBJ2-1; 8 positions agree with TRBD2. CDR3 length equals 13 residues. Germline CDR1 is SGHNT and CDR2 is YYREEE (reference sequence). The trim removed 4 bases at V and 9 bases at J, leaving 6 bases unmatched.

The CDR3 coding sequence is TGCGCCAGCAGCTTGGTGGTCGGAGGAGGGGACACCATATATTTT. It encodes CASSLVVGGGDTIYF. The V gene is TRBV5-1, the J gene TRBJ1-3; possible D gene TRBD1, 5 bases. V lost 0 bases to trimming and J lost 8 bases, with 15 bases between them. This CDR3 has 15 residues. Germline assignment: CDR1 SGHRS and CDR2 YFSETQ.

CDR3 DNA sequence: TGTGCCAGCAGCCCACGTTGGGGGGAAGAAAAACTGTTTTTT. This codes for CASSPRWGEEKLFF. V is TRBV11-2 and J is TRBJ1-4, with a possible D match to TRBD1 (5 bases). Trimming took 5 bases from V and 8 from J, leaving 15 bases between them. The CDR3 runs 14 residues. Germline lookup yields CDR1 SGHAT and CDR2 FQNNGV.